The 26 T cell receptor beta chains given below trace back to one sample, sequenced in a study of metastatic and nonmetastatic thyroid tumors. The entire patient cohort was treatment-naive prior to thyroid surgery. From the PCR reads, TCRdb re-called clones with MiXCR. The sample holds tens of thousands of clones; 10% to 15% are singletons and the top ten take about 5.3%. Sequences were obtained from blood. The receptors come from a female donor with papillary thyroid cancer or a benign thyroid nodule (not recorded which). Some clones in this sample may be carry-over from other donors' samples.

This clone counts as medium-sized. V usage is TRBV11-2 and J usage is TRBJ1-6; 8 positions match TRBD1. Germline trimming cut 4 bases from V and 8 bases from J; bases unmatched to any gene: 4. This CDR3 spans 14 amino acids. CDR1 is SGHAT and CDR2 is FQNNGV in the germline V gene. Here the CDR3 DNA reads TGTGCCAGCAGCTCAGGACAGGGCTATTCACCCCTCCACTTT. Translated: CASSSGQGYSPLHF.

This clone was picked up many times. The chain joins TRBV6-1 to TRBJ2-2, with 9 bases fitting TRBD1. Germline V gives CDR1 MNHNS, CDR2 SASEGT. Trimming cost V 6 bases and J 4 bases; bases outside gene matches: 6. This CDR3 has 15 amino acids. In DNA, the CDR3 is TGTGCCAGCAGACTCGGACAGGGGCTCACCGGGGAGCTGTTTTTT. Protein product: CASRLGQGLTGELFF.

Remarks on this clone: One end of the junction is discordant with germline, which a read error may explain. This sequence joins TRBV12-3 or TRBV12-4 and TRBJ1-2, with D perhaps TRBD1 (5 bases). The CDR3 totals 16 residues. The CDR3 reads CASSPPVLGDYYCYTF. For the CDR3, the DNA is TGTGCCAGCAGTCCACCGGTATTAGGGGATTACTATTGCTACACCTTT.

The rearrangement uses TRBV20-1 and TRBJ2-7, with D hard to call. The CDR3 covers 12 residues. The germline V and J ends were trimmed by 0 bases and 6 bases, with 9 bases remaining between them. CDR1 and CDR2 (germline): DFQATT, SNEGSKA (reference sequence). The CDR3 nucleotides read TGCAGTGCTAGAGAGATAGAACCCGAGCAGTACTTC. It yields the protein CSAREIEPEQYF.

This clone was observed at least ten times. The CDR3 loop is CASSSLGWSGANVLTF. The CDR3 nucleotides read TGTGCCAGCAGTTCCTTAGGATGGTCTGGGGCCAACGTCCTGACTTTC. This chain links TRBV27 with TRBJ2-6; D not certain. CDR3 size: 16 residues. Trimming cost V 4 bases and J 1 base, with 11 bases left between them. Germline V gene lookup returns CDR1 MNHEY and CDR2 SMNVEV (reference sequence).

Ten or more counts support this clone. The J gene is TRBJ2-3, the V gene TRBV6-1, with TRBD1 matching 8 bases. Germline CDR1 is MNHNS and CDR2 is SASEGT. Trimming removed 6 bases from V and 0 bases from J; junction bases left unmatched: 5. This CDR3 region has 15 residues. The CDR3 reads CASSYQGASTDTQYF. The DNA of the CDR3 is TGTGCCAGCAGCTACCAGGGGGCAAGCACAGATACGCAGTATTTT.

This clone was counted ten times or more. The chain couples TRBV20-1 to TRBJ1-1; 9 bases line up with TRBD1. V gave up 6 bases and J gave up 7 bases; unmatched junction bases: 6. This CDR3 is 12 amino acids long. Germline-derived CDR1 and CDR2 are DFQATT and SNEGSKA (reference sequence). Here the CDR3 DNA reads TGCAGTGCAAGGGACAGGGAGGTTGAAGCTTTCTTT. Translated, it gives CSARDREVEAFF.

This clone was recorded many times. V usage is TRBV6-1 and J usage is TRBJ2-2; D not resolved. Trimming left V 6 bases short and J 0 bases short, with 5 bases between. CDR3 length: 13 amino acids. Germline V gene sequence: CDR1 MNHNS, CDR2 SASEGT. The CDR3 region is CASRSANTGELFF. CDR3 sequence (DNA): TGTGCCAGCAGATCCGCGAACACCGGGGAGCTGTTTTTT.

A remark on this clone: A much larger clonotype is one base distant, so this may be a read error. V and J are TRBV7-9 and TRBJ2-5; D unclear. This CDR3 has 13 residues. The germline CDR1 and CDR2 sequences are SEHNR and FQNEAQ (reference sequence). V gave up 6 bases and J gave up 8 bases, with 16 bases separating them. CDR3 in DNA: TGTGCCAGCAGTCGGGCCCTTAGGGATACCCAGTACTTC. Its protein product is CASSRALRDTQYF.

This clone was counted at least ten times. The J gene is TRBJ2-7, the V gene TRBV6-1, with 11 bases that match TRBD2. Unmatched junction bases numbered 7, after V lost 6 bases and J lost 6 bases. This CDR3 region has 14 residues. Germline values: CDR1 MNHNS, CDR2 SASEGT. The CDR3 sequence is CASRLLAGEGEQYF. CDR3 nucleotides: TGTGCCAGCAGACTACTAGCGGGAGAGGGCGAGCAGTACTTC.

This clone was detected many times. The V call is TRBV9, the J call TRBJ2-7; 7 bases line up with TRBD1. The V segment lost 2 bases and the J segment 5 bases; nucleotides outside the gene matches: 10. The CDR3 has 15 residues. The germline V gene has CDR1 SGDLS and CDR2 YYNGEE. CDR3 bases: TGTGCCAGCAGCGTCACAGGGGATTGGATCGACGAGCAGTACTTC. Protein sequence: CASSVTGDWIDEQYF.

This clone was detected ten times or more. This sequence joins TRBV3-1 and TRBJ2-6; possible D gene TRBD2, 6 bases. Germline V gives CDR1 LGHDT, CDR2 YNNKEL (reference sequence). Deletions cut 8 bases from V and 0 bases from J, with 11 bases between. This CDR3 is built from 15 residues. CDR3 residues: CASGVGGSGANVLTF. CDR3 bases: TGTGCCAGCGGAGTGGGGGGCTCTGGGGCCAACGTCCTGACTTTC.

The rearrangement joins TRBV20-1 to TRBJ2-3; 8 nucleotides agree with TRBD2. V dropped 7 bases and J dropped 5; count of bases not matched to a gene: 8. This CDR3 comprises 13 residues. Per the germline V gene, CDR1 is DFQATT and CDR2 is SNEGSKA (reference sequence). The CDR3 DNA reads as TGCAGTGTTTTGCGGGAGGTAGAAGATACGCAGTATTTT. Its translation: CSVLREVEDTQYF.

This clone is judged medium-sized (0.01 to 0.1%). CDR3 residues: CASKAQSREQYF. The CDR3 DNA reads TGTGCCAGCAAAGCGCAATCGAGGGAGCAGTACTTC. The chain uses TRBV6-1 and TRBJ2-7; D gene unclear. The CDR3 has 12 amino acids. The germline V gene encodes CDR1 MNHNS and CDR2 SASEGT. The germline V and J ends were trimmed by 7 bases and 7 bases, with 14 bases remaining between them.

This clone was counted ten times or more. V is TRBV6-2 or TRBV6-3 and J is TRBJ1-6; D unclear. V shed 10 bases and J shed 7 bases, with 14 bases lying between them. In germline, CDR1 is MNHEY, CDR2 SVGEGT. CDR3 length: 13 residues. CDR3 sequence: CATNLSENSPLHF. The CDR3 nucleotides are TGTGCCACCAATCTGAGCGAGAATTCACCCCTCCACTTT.

This clone occurred many times. The chain recombines TRBV12-3 or TRBV12-4 with TRBJ2-1; D perhaps matches TRBD2 (5 bases). There are 14 residues in the CDR3. Trimming removed 5 bases from V and 7 bases from J, with 15 bases in between. CDR3 region: CASSPSRLSNEQFF. Written as DNA, the CDR3 is TGTGCCAGCAGTCCTAGCCGGCTGTCTAATGAGCAGTTCTTC.

As regards this clone: Germline and junction disagree at one end, which may indicate a read error. The chain employs TRBV5-1 and TRBJ2-2; 8 nucleotides align to TRBD2. Germline loops: CDR1 SGHRS, CDR2 YFSETQ. The CDR3 totals 15 residues. CDR3 sequence: CAIRQRGSNPGELFF. CDR3 nucleotide sequence: TGCGCCATCCGCCAGCGGGGGTCGAACCCCGGGGAGCTGTTTTTT.

To note about this clone: One junction end does not reproduce the germline sequence, and a read error may be involved. The rearrangement uses TRBV27 and TRBJ2-7; 7 nucleotides line up with TRBD2. CDR3 length: 15 amino acids. Per germline, CDR1 MNHEY and CDR2 SMNVEV (reference sequence). The CDR3 sequence: CASSPGTIGFNEQYF. As DNA, the CDR3 is TGTGCCAGCAGTCCCGGGACTATTGGGTTTAACGAGCAGTACTTT.

This clone rates as medium-sized. The chain joins TRBV30 to TRBJ1-2; 9 bases fit TRBD1. V dropped 1 base and J dropped 5; count of bases not matched to a gene: 2. This CDR3 has 13 amino acids. The germline CDR1 and CDR2 sequences are GTSNPN and SVGIG (reference sequence). CDR3 protein: CAWSGGTGYGYTF. The CDR3 DNA sequence: TGTGCCTGGAGTGGTGGGACAGGGTATGGCTACACCTTC.

This clone came up many times. The V gene is TRBV6-5, the J gene TRBJ2-1; 7 bases match TRBD2. This CDR3 is 13 amino acids long. Germline V CDR1 and CDR2: MNHEY, SVGAGI. V gave up 0 bases and J gave up 9 bases; unmatched junction bases: 2. Here the CDR3 reads CASSYSGGTEQFF. The CDR3 region has the DNA TGTGCCAGCAGTTACTCGGGGGGGACTGAGCAGTTCTTC.

This clone occurred many times. The chain has TRBV9 and TRBJ2-5; 11 bases align to TRBD1. The CDR3 extends over 16 amino acids. Germline V gives CDR1 SGDLS, CDR2 YYNGEE. V shed 0 bases and J 7 bases; nucleotides not matched to a gene: 8. CDR3 DNA sequence: TGTGCCAGCAGCGTAGGGGTGGGGACAGGGGGTGCGACCCAGTACTTC. It specifies CASSVGVGTGGATQYF.

This clone was counted a few times. The gene calls are TRBV27 and TRBJ1-1; D might be TRBD1 (6 bases). Germline V gives CDR1 MNHEY, CDR2 SMNVEV (reference sequence). Trimming left V 5 bases short and J 3 bases short, with 19 bases between. The CDR3 has 16 amino acids. CDR3 sequence: CASSPQTGAADTEAFF. The CDR3 bases are TGTGCCAGCAGTCCTCAGACAGGTGCGGCGGACACTGAAGCTTTCTTT.

This clone has at least ten counts. CDR3 in DNA: TGTGCCAGCTCAGCGGGACAGCTGAGCTCCTACGAGCAGTACTTC. Amino acids: CASSAGQLSSYEQYF. The J gene is TRBJ2-7, the V gene TRBV18; weak D call: TRBD1 (7 bases). The CDR3 runs 15 residues. V shed 5 bases and J shed 0 bases, with 14 bases lying between them. CDR1 is KGHSH and CDR2 is LQKENI in the germline V gene.

The V and J genes are TRBV6-1 and TRBJ2-2; 9 bases are a match to TRBD1. The V segment lost 4 bases and the J segment 4 bases; nucleotides outside the gene matches: 7. The CDR3 sequence is 16 residues long. CDR1 MNHNS and CDR2 SASEGT come from the germline V gene. CDR3 in DNA: TGTGCCAGCAGTGTTGAGGGACAGGGTCGCACCGGGGAGCTGTTTTTT. Translation gives CASSVEGQGRTGELFF.

The CDR3, as DNA: TGTGCCTGGAGCCTGCGCACAGATACGCAGTATTTT. Protein: CAWSLRTDTQYF. The rearrangement links TRBV30 to TRBJ2-3; D uncertain. Trimming took 3 bases from V and 1 from J, leaving 5 bases between them. Germline CDR1 is GTSNPN and CDR2 is SVGIG (reference sequence). This CDR3 comprises 12 residues.

Ten or more counts support this clone. This specimen includes other DNA sequences encoding the same CDR3. This chain connects TRBV2 to TRBJ1-5, with D unclear. Germline V gene data show CDR1 as SNHLY and CDR2 as FYNNEI. This CDR3 contains 15 residues. Trimming pared 0 bases from V and 0 bases from J, leaving 6 bases between. In DNA, the CDR3 is TGTGCCAGCAGTGAAGCGCGGGGTAGCAATCAGCCCCAGCATTTT. Its protein is CASSEARGSNQPQHF.